Sequencing of this TCR beta chain was carried out in a study of cytomegalovirus exposure and HLA in healthy donors. Study overall: Early on, a data release was issued that held about 85 million unique TCRs from HLA-typed donors.

About this clone itself: The target antigen is unknown.

Researchers ran the PCR with 60 Vbeta and 13 Jbeta primers. TCRdb's table, derived via immunoSEQ multiplex PCR, lists solely in-frame clones and lacks some. The profile covers over 100,000 clones, with around 79% appearing a single time and less than 4% taken by the ten largest. From germline, CDR1 is SQVTM and CDR2 ANQGSEA. V was shortened by 2 bases and J by 2 bases, with 9 bases between the two germline ends. The CDR3 sequence is 14 residues long. Study observations and caveats: Donors were assumed by presence/absence analyses to have roughly uniform sequencing depth. Reports indicated that the classifier achieved high specificity and sensitivity in diagnosing cytomegalovirus status. There were a few CMV-associated chains whose specificity for CMV antigens was confirmed in vitro.

This chain links TRBV29-1 with TRBJ2-2, with D possibly being TRBD1 (6 bases). Input material: PBMCs. The receptor comes from a young woman in good health and CMV-seropositive. CDR3 amino acids: CSVEWDTNTGELFF. CDR3 in DNA: TGCAGCGTTGAATGGGACACCAACACCGGGGAGCTGTTTTTT.